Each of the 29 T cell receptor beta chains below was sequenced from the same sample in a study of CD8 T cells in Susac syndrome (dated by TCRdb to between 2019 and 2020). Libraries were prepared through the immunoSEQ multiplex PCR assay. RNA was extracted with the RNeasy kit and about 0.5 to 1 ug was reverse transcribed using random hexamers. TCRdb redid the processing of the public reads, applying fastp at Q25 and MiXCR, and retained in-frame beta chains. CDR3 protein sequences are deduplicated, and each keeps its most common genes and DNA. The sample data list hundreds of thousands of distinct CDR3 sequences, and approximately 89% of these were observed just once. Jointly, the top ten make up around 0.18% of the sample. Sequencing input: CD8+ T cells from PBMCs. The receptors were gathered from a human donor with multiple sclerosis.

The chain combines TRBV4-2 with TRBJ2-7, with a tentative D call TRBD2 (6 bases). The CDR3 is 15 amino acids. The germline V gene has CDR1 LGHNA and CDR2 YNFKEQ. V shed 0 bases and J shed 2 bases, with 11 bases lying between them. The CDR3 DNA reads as TGTGCCAGCAGCCAAGAACCCAGCGGGCCCTACGAGCAGTACTTC. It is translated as CASSQEPSGPYEQYF.

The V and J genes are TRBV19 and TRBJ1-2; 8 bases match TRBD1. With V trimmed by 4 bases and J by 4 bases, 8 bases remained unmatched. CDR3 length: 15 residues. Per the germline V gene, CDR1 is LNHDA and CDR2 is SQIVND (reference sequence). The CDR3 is CASSTPGGWTYGYTF. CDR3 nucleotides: TGTGCCAGTAGTACCCCAGGGGGCTGGACCTATGGCTACACCTTC.

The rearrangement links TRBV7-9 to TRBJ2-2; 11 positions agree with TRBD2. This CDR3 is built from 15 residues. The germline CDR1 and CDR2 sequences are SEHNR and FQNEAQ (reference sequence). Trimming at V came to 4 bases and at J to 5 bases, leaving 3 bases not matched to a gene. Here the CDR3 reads CASSSLAGDTGELFF. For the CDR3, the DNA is TGTGCCAGCAGCTCACTAGCGGGAGATACCGGGGAGCTGTTTTTT.

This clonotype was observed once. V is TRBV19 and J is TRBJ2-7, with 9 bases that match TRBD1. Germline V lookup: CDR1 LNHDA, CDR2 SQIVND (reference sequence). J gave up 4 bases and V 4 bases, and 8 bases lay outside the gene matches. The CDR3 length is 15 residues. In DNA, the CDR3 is TGTGCCAGTAGTACCGGGACAGGGAGGCATTACGAGCAGTACTTC. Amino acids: CASSTGTGRHYEQYF.

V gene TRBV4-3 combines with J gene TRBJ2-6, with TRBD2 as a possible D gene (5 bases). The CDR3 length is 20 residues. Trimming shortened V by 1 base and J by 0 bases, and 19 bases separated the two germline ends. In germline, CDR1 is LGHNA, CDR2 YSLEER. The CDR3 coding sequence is TGCGCCAGCAGCCAAGCACTAGGACGGATTGGGGACTCTGGGGCCAACGTCCTGACTTTC. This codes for CASSQALGRIGDSGANVLTF.

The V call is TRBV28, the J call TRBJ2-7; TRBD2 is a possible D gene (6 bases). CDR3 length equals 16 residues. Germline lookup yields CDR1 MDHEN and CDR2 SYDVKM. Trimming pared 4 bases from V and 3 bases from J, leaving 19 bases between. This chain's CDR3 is CASSSPWVAVFYEQYF. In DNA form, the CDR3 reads TGTGCCAGCAGTTCACCCTGGGTAGCGGTATTCTACGAGCAGTACTTC.

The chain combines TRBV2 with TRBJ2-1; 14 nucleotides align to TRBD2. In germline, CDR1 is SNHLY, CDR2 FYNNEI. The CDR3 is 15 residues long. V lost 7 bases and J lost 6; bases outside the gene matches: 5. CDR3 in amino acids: CASKRGTSGSNEQFF. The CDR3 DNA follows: TGTGCCAGCAAGCGTGGGACTAGCGGGAGCAATGAGCAGTTCTTC.

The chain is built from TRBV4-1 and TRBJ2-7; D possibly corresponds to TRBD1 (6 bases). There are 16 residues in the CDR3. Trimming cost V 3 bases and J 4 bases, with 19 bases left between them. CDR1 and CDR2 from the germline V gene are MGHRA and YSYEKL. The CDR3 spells CASSQWTEGYQYEQYF. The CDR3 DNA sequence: TGCGCCAGCAGCCAGTGGACAGAAGGGTACCAGTACGAGCAGTACTTC.

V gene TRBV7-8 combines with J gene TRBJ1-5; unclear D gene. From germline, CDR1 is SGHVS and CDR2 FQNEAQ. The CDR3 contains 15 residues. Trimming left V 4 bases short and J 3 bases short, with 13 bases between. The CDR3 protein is CASSSPVGINQPQHF. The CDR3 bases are TGTGCCAGCAGCTCCCCAGTTGGGATCAATCAGCCCCAGCATTTT.

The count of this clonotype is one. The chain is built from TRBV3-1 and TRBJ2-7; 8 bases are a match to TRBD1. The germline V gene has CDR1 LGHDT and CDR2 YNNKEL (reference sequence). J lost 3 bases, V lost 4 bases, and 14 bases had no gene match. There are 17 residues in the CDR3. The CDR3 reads CASSPALVRGPFYEQYF. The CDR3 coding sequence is TGTGCCAGCAGCCCCGCCTTGGTCAGGGGGCCGTTCTACGAGCAGTACTTC.

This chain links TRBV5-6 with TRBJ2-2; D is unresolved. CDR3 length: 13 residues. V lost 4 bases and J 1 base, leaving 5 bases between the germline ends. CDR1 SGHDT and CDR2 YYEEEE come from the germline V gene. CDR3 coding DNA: TGTGCCAGCAGCGGGGAGAACACCGGGGAGCTGTTTTTT. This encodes CASSGENTGELFF.

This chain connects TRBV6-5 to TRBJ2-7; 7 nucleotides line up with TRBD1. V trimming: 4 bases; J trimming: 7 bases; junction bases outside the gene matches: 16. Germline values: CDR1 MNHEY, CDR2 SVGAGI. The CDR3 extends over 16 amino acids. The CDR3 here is CASSWEPGQPLSEQYF. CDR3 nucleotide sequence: TGTGCCAGCAGTTGGGAACCGGGACAGCCCCTTTCTGAGCAGTACTTC.

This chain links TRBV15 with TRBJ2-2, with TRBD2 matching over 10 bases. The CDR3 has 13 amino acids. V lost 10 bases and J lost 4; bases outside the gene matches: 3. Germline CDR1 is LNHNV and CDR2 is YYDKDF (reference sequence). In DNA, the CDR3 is TGTGCCAGCCGACTAGCGGGCACCGGGGAGCTGTTTTTT. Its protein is CASRLAGTGELFF.

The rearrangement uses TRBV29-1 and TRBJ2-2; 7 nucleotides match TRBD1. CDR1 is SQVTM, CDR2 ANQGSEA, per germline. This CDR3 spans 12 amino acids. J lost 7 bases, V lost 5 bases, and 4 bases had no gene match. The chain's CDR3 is CSVPYRGGELFF. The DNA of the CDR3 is TGCAGCGTTCCGTACAGGGGCGGGGAGCTGTTTTTT.

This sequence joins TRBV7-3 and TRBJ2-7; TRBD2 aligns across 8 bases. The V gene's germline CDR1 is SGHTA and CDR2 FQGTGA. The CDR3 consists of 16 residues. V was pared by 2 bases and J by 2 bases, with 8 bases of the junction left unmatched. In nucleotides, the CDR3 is TGTGCCAGCAGCTTATTAGCGGCGGGGGGTCCCTACGAGCAGTACTTC. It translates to CASSLLAAGGPYEQYF.

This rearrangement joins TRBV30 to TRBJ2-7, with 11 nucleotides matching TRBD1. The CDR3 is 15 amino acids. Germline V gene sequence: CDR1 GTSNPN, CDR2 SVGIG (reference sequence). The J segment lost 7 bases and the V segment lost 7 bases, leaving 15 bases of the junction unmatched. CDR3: CASINRDRGIREQYF. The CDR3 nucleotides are TGTGCCTCAATAAACCGGGACAGGGGGATTAGGGAGCAGTACTTC. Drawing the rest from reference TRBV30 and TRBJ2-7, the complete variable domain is SQTIHQWPATLVQPVGSPLSLECTVEGTSNPNLYWYRQAAGRGLQLLFYSVGIGQISSEVPQNLSASRPQDRQFILSSKKLLLSDSGFYLCASINRDRGIREQYFGPGTRLTVT.

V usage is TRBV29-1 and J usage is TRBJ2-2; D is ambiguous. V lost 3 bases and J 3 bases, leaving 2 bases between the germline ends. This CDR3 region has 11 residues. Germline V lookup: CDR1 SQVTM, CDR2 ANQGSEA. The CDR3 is CSVDYTGELFF. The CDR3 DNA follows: TGCAGCGTTGACTACACCGGGGAGCTGTTTTTT.

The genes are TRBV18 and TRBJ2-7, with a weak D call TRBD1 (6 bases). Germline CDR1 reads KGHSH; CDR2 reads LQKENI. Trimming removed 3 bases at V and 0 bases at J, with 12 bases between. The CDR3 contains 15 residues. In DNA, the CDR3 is TGTGCCAGCTCACCGAGACGGGACACCTCCTACGAGCAGTACTTC. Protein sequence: CASSPRRDTSYEQYF. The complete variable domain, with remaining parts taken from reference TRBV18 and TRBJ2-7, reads NAGVMQNPRHLVRRRGQEARLRCSPMKGHSHVYWYRQLPEEGLKFMVYLQKENIIDESGMPKERFSAEFPKEGPSILRIQQVVRGDSAAYFCASSPRRDTSYEQYFGPGTRLTVT.

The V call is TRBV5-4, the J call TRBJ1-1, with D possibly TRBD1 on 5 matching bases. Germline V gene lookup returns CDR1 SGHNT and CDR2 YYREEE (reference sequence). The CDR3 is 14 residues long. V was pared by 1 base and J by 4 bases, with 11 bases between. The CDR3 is CASSLFGGSTEAFF. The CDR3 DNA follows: TGTGCCAGCAGCTTGTTTGGGGGTTCCACTGAAGCTTTCTTT.

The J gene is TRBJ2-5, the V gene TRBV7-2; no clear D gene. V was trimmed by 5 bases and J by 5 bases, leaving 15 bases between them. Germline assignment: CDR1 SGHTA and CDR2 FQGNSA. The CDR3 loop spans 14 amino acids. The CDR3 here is CASSPPNSGETQYF. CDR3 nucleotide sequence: TGTGCCAGCAGCCCCCCGAACTCCGGGGAGACCCAGTACTTC.

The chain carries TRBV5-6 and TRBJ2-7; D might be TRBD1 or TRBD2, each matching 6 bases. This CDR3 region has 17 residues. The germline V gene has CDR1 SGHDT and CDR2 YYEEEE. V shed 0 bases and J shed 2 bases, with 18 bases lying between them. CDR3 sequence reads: CASSLGVGGAYPYEQYF. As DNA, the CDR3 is TGTGCCAGCAGCTTGGGGGTCGGGGGCGCGTACCCCTACGAGCAGTACTTC. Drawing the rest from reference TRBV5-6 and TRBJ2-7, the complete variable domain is DAGVTQSPTHLIKTRGQQVTLRCSPKSGHDTVSWYQQALGQGPQFIFQYYEEEERQRGNFPDRFSGHQFPNYSSELNVNALLLGDSALYLCASSLGVGGAYPYEQYFGPGTRLTVT.

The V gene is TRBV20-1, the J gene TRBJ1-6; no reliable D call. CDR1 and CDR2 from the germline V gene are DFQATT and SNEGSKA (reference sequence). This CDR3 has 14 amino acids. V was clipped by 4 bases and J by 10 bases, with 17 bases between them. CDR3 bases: TGCAGTGCTACGGGGAATTATTATGACTCACCCCTCCACTTT. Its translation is CSATGNYYDSPLHF.

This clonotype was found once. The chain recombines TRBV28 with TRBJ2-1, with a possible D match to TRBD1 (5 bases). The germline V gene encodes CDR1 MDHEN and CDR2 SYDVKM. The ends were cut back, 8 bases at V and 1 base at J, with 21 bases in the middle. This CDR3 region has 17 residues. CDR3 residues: CASRLPLRQGSYNEQFF. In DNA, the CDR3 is TGTGCCAGCCGACTCCCCTTGCGGCAGGGTTCCTACAATGAGCAGTTCTTC.

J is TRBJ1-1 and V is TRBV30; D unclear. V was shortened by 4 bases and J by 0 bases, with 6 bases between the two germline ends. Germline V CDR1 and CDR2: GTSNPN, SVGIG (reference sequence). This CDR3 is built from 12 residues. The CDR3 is CAWTDMNTEAFF. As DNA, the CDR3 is TGTGCCTGGACTGACATGAACACTGAAGCTTTCTTT.

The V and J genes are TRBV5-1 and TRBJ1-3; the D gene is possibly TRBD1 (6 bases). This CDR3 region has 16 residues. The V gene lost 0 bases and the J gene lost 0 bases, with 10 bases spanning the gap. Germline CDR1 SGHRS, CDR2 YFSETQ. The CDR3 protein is CASSLAVGASGNTIYF. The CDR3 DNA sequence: TGCGCCAGCAGCTTGGCCGTGGGGGCCTCTGGAAACACCATATATTTT.

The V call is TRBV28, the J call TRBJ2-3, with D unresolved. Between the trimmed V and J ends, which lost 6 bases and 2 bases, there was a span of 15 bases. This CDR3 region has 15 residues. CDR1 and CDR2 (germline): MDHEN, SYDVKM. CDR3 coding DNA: TGTGCCAGCAGCCCAGGAAGTGGGTCCACAGATACGCAGTATTTT. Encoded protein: CASSPGSGSTDTQYF.

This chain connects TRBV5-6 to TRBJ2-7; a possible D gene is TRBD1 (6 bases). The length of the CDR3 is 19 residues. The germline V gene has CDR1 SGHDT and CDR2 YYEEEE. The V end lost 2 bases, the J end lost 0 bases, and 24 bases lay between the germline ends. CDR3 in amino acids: CASSFPAYGGTTTSYEQYF. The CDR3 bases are TGTGCCAGCAGCTTCCCAGCTTATGGTGGGACAACCACCTCCTACGAGCAGTACTTC.

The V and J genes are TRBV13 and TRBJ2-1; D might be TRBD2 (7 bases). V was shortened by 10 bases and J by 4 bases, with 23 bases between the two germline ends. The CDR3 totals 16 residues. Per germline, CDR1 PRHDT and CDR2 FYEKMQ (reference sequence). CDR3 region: CAKSPTGGGHYNEQFF. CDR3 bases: TGTGCCAAAAGCCCTACTGGGGGGGGGCATTACAATGAGCAGTTCTTC. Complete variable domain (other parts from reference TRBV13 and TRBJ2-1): AAGVIQSPRHLIKEKRETATLKCYPIPRHDTVYWYQQGPGQDPQFLISFYEKMQSDKGSIPDRFSAQQFSDYHSELNMSSLELGDSALYFCAKSPTGGGHYNEQFFGPGTRLTVL.

The CDR3, as DNA: TGCGCCAGCAGCTTATGGGGGCGCCATGAGCAGTTCTTC. Translated: CASSLWGRHEQFF. The V and J genes are TRBV5-1 and TRBJ2-1; maybe TRBD1 (6 bases). V gave up 2 bases and J gave up 8 bases, with 11 bases separating them. The CDR3 runs to 13 residues. Per germline, CDR1 SGHRS and CDR2 YFSETQ.